The sequence of this T cell receptor beta chain was determined in a study of identical twins. Unique molecular identifiers were present on cDNA, and template switching added a universal primer site. TCRdb itself ran the 5' RACE reads through MiXCR, one entry per CDR3 protein. The data show approximately 230,000 distinct CDR3 sequences, under 8.5% seen once. The CDR3 is 15 amino acids. Germline V gene data show CDR1 as SGHRS and CDR2 as YFSETQ. Trimming at V came to 3 bases and at J to 2 bases, leaving 7 bases not matched to a gene. These data were likewise used in another study, on T cells expressing NK-cell markers. Per that study: It was sorted CD3+CD56+NKG2C+, CD3+CD56+NKG2C- and CD3+CD56-NKG2C+ T cells that supplied the TCR beta repertoires. Out of eight donors sequenced, seven tested HCMV-seropositive and the remaining one seronegative. Alpha-beta TCR T cells were the sole sorting target in several experiments, owing to an anti-gamma-delta TCR antibody.

The chain is built from TRBV5-1 and TRBJ2-5; TRBD1 aligns across 7 bases. The source is a woman under 30 in good health. Material for sequencing was CD8+ T cells sorted from blood. The CDR3 nucleotides are TGCGCCAGCAGCTCGGACGCAGGGGGACAAGAGACCCAGTACTTC. This gives the protein CASSSDAGGQETQYF. The whole variable domain, filled in from reference TRBV5-1 and TRBJ2-5, reads KAGVTQTPRYLIKTRGQQVTLSCSPISGHRSVSWYQQTPGQGLQFLFEYFSETQRNKGNFPGRFSGRQFSNSRSEMNVSTLELGDSALYLCASSSDAGGQETQYFGPGTRLLVL.